The 26 T cell receptor beta chains below all came from one sample that was sequenced in a study of Ad26.COV2.S vaccination and SARS-CoV-2 variants. As to treatment: some 20 received Ad26.COV2.S at low or high dose, single or two shots; about 5 received placebo; per-sample allocation not given. Samples came from day 63 after the first vaccine or placebo injection. The protocol was immunoSEQ multiplex PCR, while the TCRdb copy is restricted to in-frame clones and leaves out a portion. The repertoire consists of over 300,000 clones, with roughly 85% occurring once and the leading ten covering about 7.4%. This specimen consisted of peripheral blood, obtained in a trial of Ad26.COV2.S vaccine versus placebo. The receptors were sampled from a person aged 18-65 years who received the Ad26.COV2.S COVID-19 vaccine or a placebo.

The rearrangement joins TRBV11-2 to TRBJ1-2; no reliable D call. The germline gives CDR1 SGHAT, CDR2 FQNNGV. This CDR3 contains 12 residues. V dropped 5 bases and J dropped 3 bases, with 7 bases sitting between them. The DNA of the CDR3 is TGTGCCAGCAGCATGGACCACTATGGCTACACCTTC. Its protein is CASSMDHYGYTF.

The chain is built from TRBV14 and TRBJ2-1; D gene ambiguous. V was pared by 2 bases and J by 0 bases, with 14 bases between. The CDR3 contains 17 residues. Germline V gene sequence: CDR1 SGHDN, CDR2 FVKESK. DNA for the CDR3: TGTGCCAGCAGCCAAAAGGTGCTCACCTCCTCCTACAATGAGCAGTTCTTC. As protein: CASSQKVLTSSYNEQFF. The variable domain in full, completed from reference TRBV14 and TRBJ2-1, reads EAGVTQFPSHSVIEKGQTVTLRCDPISGHDNLYWYRRVMGKEIKFLLHFVKESKQDESGMPNNRFLAERTGGTYSTLKVQPAELEDSGVYFCASSQKVLTSSYNEQFFGPGTRLTVL.

This clone was found many times. V gene TRBV25-1 combines with J gene TRBJ2-3, with 10 bases identical to TRBD2. Trimming took 2 bases from V and 4 from J; bases not matched to a gene: 6. This CDR3 has 16 residues. From germline, CDR1 is MGHDK and CDR2 SYGVNS. The CDR3 spells CASSEDGLADPDTQYF. In nucleotides, the CDR3 is TGTGCCAGCAGTGAAGACGGACTAGCGGACCCAGATACGCAGTATTTT.

V usage is TRBV15 and J usage is TRBJ2-1; the match to TRBD2 covers 7 bases. V trimming: 6 bases; J trimming: 2 bases; junction bases outside the gene matches: 1. Per the germline V gene, CDR1 is LNHNV and CDR2 is YYDKDF (reference sequence). The CDR3 is made up of 13 amino acids. The DNA for the CDR3 is TGTGCCACCAGAGCGGGGCCCTACAATGAGCAGTTCTTC. It encodes CATRAGPYNEQFF.

The V gene is TRBV7-2, the J gene TRBJ2-5; TRBD1 matches at 12 bases. Losses at the gene ends were 5 bases for V and 6 bases for J; bases not matched to a gene: 10. Germline loops: CDR1 SGHTA, CDR2 FQGNSA. This CDR3 comprises 16 residues. The CDR3 reads CASSLGGTGGVKTQYF. CDR3 nucleotide sequence: TGTGCCAGCAGCCTAGGGGGGACAGGGGGCGTAAAGACCCAGTACTTC. The full variable domain, completed using reference TRBV7-2 and TRBJ2-5, is GAGVSQSPSNKVTEKGKDVELRCDPISGHTALYWYRQSLGQGLEFLIYFQGNSAPDKSGLPSDRFSAERTGGSVSTLTIQRTQQEDSAVYLCASSLGGTGGVKTQYFGPGTRLLVL.

J is TRBJ2-1 and V is TRBV5-4; 8 bases are a match to TRBD2. Germline V gene lookup returns CDR1 SGHNT and CDR2 YYREEE (reference sequence). V lost 0 bases and J lost 7; bases outside the gene matches: 6. This CDR3 region has 15 residues. For the CDR3, the DNA is TGTGCCAGCAGCTTGGCAGCGGGAGAAGGAAATGAGCAGTTCTTC. This encodes CASSLAAGEGNEQFF. The whole variable domain, filled in from reference TRBV5-4 and TRBJ2-1, reads ETGVTQSPTHLIKTRGQQVTLRCSSQSGHNTVSWYQQALGQGPQFIFQYYREEENGRGNFPPRFSGLQFPNYSSELNVNALELDDSALYLCASSLAAGEGNEQFFGPGTRLTVL.

The chain links TRBV5-1 to TRBJ2-1; 10 nucleotides align to TRBD1. V gave up 0 bases and J gave up 1 base; unmatched junction bases: 10. The V gene's germline CDR1 is SGHRS and CDR2 YFSETQ. There are 19 residues in the CDR3. In nucleotides, the CDR3 is TGCGCCAGCAGCTTGGCGACAGGGGGCCGCGTGGGATCCTACAATGAGCAGTTCTTC. This sequence encodes CASSLATGGRVGSYNEQFF.

The chain uses TRBV12-2 and TRBJ2-1; the table's TRBD2 call for D was not verified on the DNA. TRBV12-2 is marked as a pseudogene. The CDR3 runs 12 residues. CDR3 loop: CASRPRYNEQFF. The CDR3 region has the DNA TGTGCAAGTCGCCCGAGGTACAATGAGCAGTTCTTC.

V usage is TRBV6-6 and J usage is TRBJ2-1, with 8 bases fitting TRBD2. CDR1 is MNHNY, CDR2 SVGAGI, per germline (reference sequence). V shed 5 bases and J 15 bases; nucleotides not matched to a gene: 9. This CDR3 is built from 12 residues. The CDR3 DNA is TGTGCCAGCAGTGGTAGCGGGAATTTGCCGTTCTTC. Protein: CASSGSGNLPFF.

The V and J genes are TRBV5-1 and TRBJ2-5; TRBD1 matches 8 bases. CDR3 length: 15 residues. CDR1 is SGHRS, CDR2 YFSETQ, per germline. J gave up 1 base and V 6 bases, and 8 bases lay outside the gene matches. The CDR3, as DNA: TGCGCCAGCACCACCTCCGGGACAGGCCAAGAGACCCAGTACTTC. Amino acids: CASTTSGTGQETQYF.

The chain joins TRBV27 to TRBJ2-7; 7 bases are a match to TRBD2. Germline trimming cut 4 bases from V and 2 bases from J; bases unmatched to any gene: 5. CDR3 length equals 14 residues. Germline CDR1 and CDR2: MNHEY and SMNVEV (reference sequence). In nucleotides, the CDR3 is TGTGCCAGCAGTTGGGGGGGGGTCACCTACGAGCAGTACTTC. The encoded protein is CASSWGGVTYEQYF.

The rearrangement uses TRBV18 and TRBJ1-2; a weak D match, TRBD1 (5 bases). CDR3 length: 13 residues. Trimming removed 2 bases from V and 8 bases from J, with 12 bases in between. From germline, CDR1 is KGHSH and CDR2 LQKENI. The CDR3 DNA is TGTGCCAGCTCACCAAGAGCTGGGGACGGCTACACCTTC. Protein: CASSPRAGDGYTF. Complete variable domain (other parts from reference TRBV18 and TRBJ1-2): NAGVMQNPRHLVRRRGQEARLRCSPMKGHSHVYWYRQLPEEGLKFMVYLQKENIIDESGMPKERFSAEFPKEGPSILRIQQVVRGDSAAYFCASSPRAGDGYTFGSGTRLTVV.

The genes are TRBV4-1 and TRBJ1-5; D perhaps matches TRBD1 (5 bases). CDR3 length: 15 amino acids. Germline values: CDR1 MGHRA, CDR2 YSYEKL. V dropped 4 bases and J dropped 2 bases, with 12 bases sitting between them. The CDR3: CASSPPLTGNQPQHF. CDR3 in DNA: TGCGCCAGCAGCCCCCCTTTGACAGGCAATCAGCCCCAGCATTTT.

This clone showed up just once. The V gene is TRBV5-6, the J gene TRBJ2-5; D is perhaps TRBD2 (6 bases). Trimming stripped 2 bases from V and 10 bases from J, with 9 bases between. The CDR3 extends over 11 amino acids. Germline V gene lookup returns CDR1 SGHDT and CDR2 YYEEEE. CDR3 nucleotides: TGTGCCAGCAGCTTAGGGAGGCACCAGTACTTC. It is translated as CASSLGRHQYF.

V and J are TRBV18 and TRBJ2-6, with D unclear. Germline lookup yields CDR1 KGHSH and CDR2 LQKENI. The CDR3 is 15 residues long. Deletions cut 4 bases from V and 0 bases from J, with 7 bases between. CDR3 region: CASSLTSSGANVLTF. CDR3 nucleotide sequence: TGTGCCAGCTCACTAACCAGCTCTGGGGCCAACGTCCTGACTTTC.

The gene calls are TRBV9 and TRBJ2-1; D is unclear. Germline V CDR1 and CDR2: SGDLS, YYNGEE. Trimming removed 0 bases from V and 9 bases from J, with 7 bases in between. The CDR3 loop spans 12 amino acids. The CDR3 nucleotides are TGTGCCAGCAGCGTAGCGTGGGGTGAGCAGTTCTTC. Residues: CASSVAWGEQFF.

The chain uses TRBV25-1 and TRBJ1-2; no clear D. The V gene's germline CDR1 is MGHDK and CDR2 SYGVNS. There are 13 residues in the CDR3. Deletions cut 1 base from V and 8 bases from J, with 11 bases between. The CDR3 DNA reads TGTGCCAGCAGTGAATTCACAGCCTGGGGCTACACCTTC. This gives the protein CASSEFTAWGYTF.

The V call is TRBV4-1, the J call TRBJ2-1; tentative D call: TRBD1 (5 bases). This CDR3 region has 17 residues. Germline CDR1 and CDR2: MGHRA and YSYEKL. V was cut by 3 bases and J by 0 bases, with 15 bases left in between. CDR3 residues: CASSHDSFKGSYNEQFF. The DNA for the CDR3 is TGCGCCAGCAGCCATGACAGCTTCAAGGGCTCCTACAATGAGCAGTTCTTC.

J is TRBJ2-6 and V is TRBV13, with D possibly being TRBD1 (6 bases). V lost 2 bases and J lost 2, with 7 bases in between. Germline V lookup: CDR1 PRHDT, CDR2 FYEKMQ (reference sequence). The CDR3 contains 15 residues. The CDR3 sequence is CASSLRQAGANVLTF. CDR3 DNA sequence: TGTGCCAGCAGCTTAAGACAGGCTGGGGCCAACGTCCTGACTTTC.

This chain links TRBV6-4 with TRBJ1-5; no reliable D call. Trimming cost V 5 bases and J 4 bases, with 9 bases left between them. The CDR3 has 13 residues. The germline V gene has CDR1 MRHNA and CDR2 SNTAGT. The chain's CDR3 is CASSSFENQPQHF. The CDR3 DNA reads as TGTGCCAGCAGTAGTTTTGAAAATCAGCCCCAGCATTTT.

This chain connects TRBV18 to TRBJ2-4; the match to TRBD2 covers 10 bases. Germline-derived CDR1 and CDR2 are KGHSH and LQKENI. With 3 bases clipped from V and 6 bases from J, the junction kept 5 bases outside the gene matches. The CDR3 runs to 15 residues. CDR3 in amino acids: CASSPLAGAGNIQYF. The CDR3 DNA is TGTGCCAGCTCACCCCTAGCGGGAGCGGGAAACATTCAGTACTTC.

The V and J genes are TRBV18 and TRBJ2-4; a weak D match, TRBD2 (6 bases). The length of the CDR3 is 14 residues. V shed 0 bases and J shed 7 bases, with 10 bases lying between them. Germline values: CDR1 KGHSH, CDR2 LQKENI. The chain's CDR3 is CASSPPPEGNIQYF. In DNA, the CDR3 is TGTGCCAGCTCACCACCCCCGGAGGGGAACATTCAGTACTTC.

The chain combines TRBV6-5 with TRBJ2-1, with TRBD2 matching 8 bases. Germline loops: CDR1 MNHEY, CDR2 SVGAGI. Trimming at V came to 7 bases and at J to 4 bases, leaving 3 bases not matched to a gene. This CDR3 contains 13 residues. CDR3 sequence: CASKLADYNEQFF. The CDR3 DNA reads TGTGCCAGCAAACTAGCGGATTACAATGAGCAGTTCTTC.

The chain has TRBV12-3 or TRBV12-4 and TRBJ2-1, with 8 bases aligning to TRBD2. The CDR3 extends over 13 amino acids. The V and J ends lost 5 bases and 7 bases, in that order; junction bases with no gene match: 4. CDR3 amino acids: CASSPAGENEQFF. The CDR3 DNA is TGTGCCAGCAGTCCAGCGGGAGAGAATGAGCAGTTCTTC.

In regard to this clone: The junction shows a germline mismatch at one end, possibly a read error. This sequence joins TRBV4-1 and TRBJ2-7; the D gene is possibly TRBD1 (5 bases). The CDR3 is 15 residues long. CDR1 and CDR2 from the germline V gene are MGHRA and YSYEKL. The CDR3 region is CASSHQGFDSSEQYF. The CDR3 region has the DNA TGCGCCAGCAGCCACCAGGGTTTTGATTCCTCCGAGCAGTACTTC.

The chain carries TRBV19 and TRBJ2-3; D unclear. The germline CDR1 and CDR2 sequences are LNHDA and SQIVND (reference sequence). Between the trimmed V and J ends, which lost 5 bases and 9 bases, there was a span of 12 bases. The CDR3 runs to 12 residues. The CDR3 loop is CASSHPAQTQYF. The CDR3 DNA follows: TGTGCCAGTAGTCACCCCGCACAAACGCAGTATTTT.